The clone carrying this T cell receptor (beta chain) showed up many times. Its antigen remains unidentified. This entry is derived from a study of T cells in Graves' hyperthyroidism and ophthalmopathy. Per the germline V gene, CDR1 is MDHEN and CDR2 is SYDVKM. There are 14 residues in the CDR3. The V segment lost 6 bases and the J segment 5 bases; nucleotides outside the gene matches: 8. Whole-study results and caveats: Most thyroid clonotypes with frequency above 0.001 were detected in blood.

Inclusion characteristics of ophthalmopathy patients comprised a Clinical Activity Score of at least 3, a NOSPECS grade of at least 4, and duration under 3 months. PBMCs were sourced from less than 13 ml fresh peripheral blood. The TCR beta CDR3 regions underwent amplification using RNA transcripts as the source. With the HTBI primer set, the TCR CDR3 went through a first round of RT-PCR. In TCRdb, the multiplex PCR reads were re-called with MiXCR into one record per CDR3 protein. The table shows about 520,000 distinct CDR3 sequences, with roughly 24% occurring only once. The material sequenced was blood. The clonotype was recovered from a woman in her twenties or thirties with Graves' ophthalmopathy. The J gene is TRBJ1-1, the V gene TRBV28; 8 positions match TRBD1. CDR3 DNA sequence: TGTGCCAGCAGGCCAGGGGGCGGTAAGACTGAAGCTTTCTTT. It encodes CASRPGGGKTEAFF.